This T cell receptor (beta chain) was identified in a study of T cells of healthy individuals. The J segment lost 9 bases and the V segment lost 0 bases, leaving 9 bases of the junction unmatched. CDR3 length equals 16 residues. Germline V gene lookup returns CDR1 DFQATT and CDR2 SNEGSKA (reference sequence). TCRdb ran MiXCR on the 5' RACE reads and lists one entry per CDR3 protein. The sample has fewer than 75,000 distinct CDR3 sequences; 15% to 20% are singletons. J is TRBJ2-1 and V is TRBV20-1; TRBD2 matches at 12 bases. The receptor comes from a human donor in good health. The CDR3 region has the DNA TGCAGTGCTAGAGATCGCGGACTAGCGGGGTTGGGTGAGCAGTTCTTC. Encoded protein: CSARDRGLAGLGEQFF.